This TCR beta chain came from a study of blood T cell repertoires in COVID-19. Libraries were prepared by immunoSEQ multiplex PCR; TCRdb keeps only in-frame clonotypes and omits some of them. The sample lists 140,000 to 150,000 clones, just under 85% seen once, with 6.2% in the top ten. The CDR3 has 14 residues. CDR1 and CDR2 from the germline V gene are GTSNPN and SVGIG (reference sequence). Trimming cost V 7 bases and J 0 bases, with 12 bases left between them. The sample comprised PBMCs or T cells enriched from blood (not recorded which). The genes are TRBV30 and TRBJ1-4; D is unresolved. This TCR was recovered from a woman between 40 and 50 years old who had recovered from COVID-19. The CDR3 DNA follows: TGTGCCTCCGACGGAACAGCAACTAATGAAAAACTGTTTTTT. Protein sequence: CASDGTATNEKLFF.